The 26 T cell receptor beta chains given below trace back to one sample, sequenced in a study of cytomegalovirus exposure and HLA in healthy donors. This PCR relied on a set of 60 Vbeta primers and 13 Jbeta primers. The assay was immunoSEQ multiplex PCR, and TCRdb's table has in-frame clones only and misses some. The sample has approximately 27,000 clones; about two thirds are singletons. The material sequenced was PBMCs. Every receptor here comes from a woman aged 45-65 years in good health and CMV-seronegative.

The chain carries TRBV7-8 and TRBJ1-1, with D possibly TRBD1 on 6 matching bases. Trimming removed 5 bases at V and 8 bases at J, with 12 bases between. In germline, CDR1 is SGHVS, CDR2 FQNEAQ. The CDR3 consists of 12 residues. The CDR3 here is CASSPLTGEAFF. CDR3 in DNA: TGTGCCAGCAGCCCGCTTACAGGGGAAGCTTTCTTT.

V usage is TRBV29-1 and J usage is TRBJ2-1, with 10 bases identical to TRBD2. CDR3 length: 17 residues. The J segment lost 8 bases and the V segment lost 1 base, leaving 14 bases of the junction unmatched. Germline V gene lookup returns CDR1 SQVTM and CDR2 ANQGSEA. This CDR3 reads CSVEGTSGERGLDEQFF. The CDR3 DNA sequence: TGCAGCGTTGAAGGGACTAGCGGTGAAAGGGGGCTCGATGAGCAGTTCTTC.

This chain uses TRBV6-5 with TRBJ1-4, with D unresolved. This CDR3 comprises 12 residues. CDR1 is MNHEY, CDR2 SVGAGI, per germline. V shed 7 bases and J shed 8 bases, with 11 bases lying between them. Here the CDR3 reads CASTRAGEKLFF. DNA of the CDR3: TGTGCCAGCACACGGGCGGGGGAAAAACTGTTTTTT.

The gene calls are TRBV5-1 and TRBJ2-5; 8 positions match TRBD1. J gave up 4 bases and V 2 bases, and 4 bases lay outside the gene matches. Germline V gives CDR1 SGHRS, CDR2 YFSETQ. CDR3 size: 14 residues. The CDR3: CASSFGQGPETQYF. Here the CDR3 DNA reads TGCGCCAGCAGCTTCGGACAGGGCCCAGAGACCCAGTACTTC.

In its sample, this clone was seen a few times. V is TRBV6-1 and J is TRBJ1-2; 7 nucleotides align to TRBD1. V lost 8 bases and J lost 5; bases outside the gene matches: 8. The CDR3 is 13 residues long. Germline V gene data show CDR1 as MNHNS and CDR2 as SASEGT. CDR3 in amino acids: CASARDRIYGYTF. In nucleotides, the CDR3 is TGTGCCAGCGCCAGGGACAGAATATATGGCTACACCTTC.

The CDR3, as DNA: TGTGCCATCTCCCCCGGCTCGGGATACAATGAGCAGTTCTTC. This translates into CAISPGSGYNEQFF. J is TRBJ2-1 and V is TRBV19, with a possible D match to TRBD2 (5 bases). V was cut by 10 bases and J by 4 bases, with 17 bases left in between. CDR1 and CDR2 from the germline V gene are LNHDA and SQIVND (reference sequence). The CDR3 loop spans 14 amino acids.

The chain carries TRBV1 and TRBJ2-7; TRBD1 reflects the table's D call only, with no check against the DNA. TRBV1 is marked as a pseudogene. The CDR3 spans 19 residues. CDR3 nucleotide sequence: TGCACCAGCAGCCAAGGTCTTCACACAGGGCCGATTAACTCCTACGAGCAGTACTTC. As protein: CTSSQGLHTGPINSYEQYF.

The rearrangement links TRBV6-5 to TRBJ2-7; 10 positions match TRBD2. Germline values: CDR1 MNHEY, CDR2 SVGAGI. CDR3 size: 15 residues. V lost 8 bases and J lost 3; bases outside the gene matches: 10. CDR3 region: CASRRRTSGVYEQYF. CDR3 in DNA: TGTGCCAGCCGTCGGCGGACTAGCGGAGTCTACGAGCAGTACTTC.

This sequence joins TRBV5-1 and TRBJ2-3; TRBD2 might be the D (6 bases). Germline CDR1 and CDR2: SGHRS and YFSETQ. The CDR3 contains 13 residues. Trimming removed 2 bases from V and 6 bases from J, with 10 bases in between. The CDR3 bases are TGCGCCAGCAGCTTTGGGGGGATGGATACGCAGTATTTT. Encoded protein: CASSFGGMDTQYF.

The genes are TRBV29-1 and TRBJ1-1; D not certain. The CDR3 has 17 residues. V lost 1 base and J 1 base, leaving 19 bases between the germline ends. Germline loops: CDR1 SQVTM, CDR2 ANQGSEA. This chain's CDR3 is CSVEVPLNRYRNTEAFF. In nucleotides, the CDR3 is TGCAGCGTTGAAGTTCCCCTAAATCGGTACCGGAACACTGAAGCTTTCTTT.

V gene TRBV5-6 combines with J gene TRBJ2-7, with 9 bases identical to TRBD2. V shed 1 base, J shed 4 bases, and the junction held 9 bases outside the gene matches. Germline CDR1 and CDR2: SGHDT and YYEEEE. This CDR3 is built from 16 residues. CDR3 amino acids: CASSLRLAAGLYEQYF. DNA of the CDR3: TGTGCCAGCAGCTTGCGACTAGCGGCGGGACTATACGAGCAGTACTTC.

The chain uses TRBV5-1 and TRBJ2-6; 7 bases line up with TRBD2. CDR3 size: 20 residues. V lost 1 base, J lost 1 base, and 14 bases stayed unmatched. Per germline, CDR1 SGHRS and CDR2 YFSETQ. The CDR3 here is CASSLNVFGSGGSGANVLTF. For the CDR3, the DNA is TGCGCCAGCAGCTTGAATGTCTTCGGGTCCGGGGGGTCTGGGGCCAACGTCCTGACTTTC.

The CDR3 protein is CASSLGGSGANVLTF. The CDR3 nucleotides are TGCGCCAGCAGCTTGGGCGGCTCTGGGGCCAACGTCCTGACTTTC. The chain has TRBV5-1 and TRBJ2-6; no clear D. CDR1 is SGHRS and CDR2 is YFSETQ in the germline V gene. The CDR3 extends over 15 amino acids. V was shortened by 0 bases and J by 0 bases, with 4 bases between the two germline ends. Looking up the rest from reference TRBV5-1 and TRBJ2-6 gives the full variable domain: KAGVTQTPRYLIKTRGQQVTLSCSPISGHRSVSWYQQTPGQGLQFLFEYFSETQRNKGNFPGRFSGRQFSNSRSEMNVSTLELGDSALYLCASSLGGSGANVLTFGAGSRLTVL.

The DNA for the CDR3 is TGCGCCAGCAGCTTGGGCGGGACAGGGCAAGAGACCCAGTACTTC. Amino acids: CASSLGGTGQETQYF. The rearrangement uses TRBV5-1 and TRBJ2-5; 9 bases align to TRBD1. This CDR3 is built from 15 residues. Germline V gene lookup returns CDR1 SGHRS and CDR2 YFSETQ. V dropped 0 bases and J dropped 2; count of bases not matched to a gene: 2.

V and J are TRBV29-1 and TRBJ2-7; 10 positions match TRBD2. V gave up 3 bases and J gave up 1 base; unmatched junction bases: 3. The V gene's germline CDR1 is SQVTM and CDR2 ANQGSEA. This CDR3 comprises 14 residues. This chain's CDR3 is CSVEAAGGSYEQYF. The CDR3, as DNA: TGCAGCGTTGAGGCAGCGGGGGGGTCCTACGAGCAGTACTTC.

The rearrangement joins TRBV5-1 to TRBJ2-5; 9 bases match TRBD1. There are 14 residues in the CDR3. J gave up 10 bases and V 4 bases, and 11 bases lay outside the gene matches. Germline-derived CDR1 and CDR2 are SGHRS and YFSETQ. The CDR3, as DNA: TGCGCCAGCAGCACCGGACAGGGGTCACCGGACCAGTACTTC. Translation gives CASSTGQGSPDQYF.

The chain employs TRBV25-1 and TRBJ2-2, with D possibly TRBD1 on 5 matching bases. V lost 1 base to trimming and J lost 0 bases, with 15 bases between them. Germline loops: CDR1 MGHDK, CDR2 SYGVNS. The CDR3 sequence is 18 residues long. The CDR3 sequence is CASSEWMLDSPNTGELFF. The CDR3 region has the DNA TGTGCCAGCAGTGAATGGATGTTAGACAGTCCGAACACCGGGGAGCTGTTTTTT.

V and J are TRBV29-1 and TRBJ1-3, with D possibly matching TRBD1 (5 bases). V was cut by 4 bases and J by 2 bases, with 12 bases left in between. This CDR3 has 14 amino acids. Germline lookup yields CDR1 SQVTM and CDR2 ANQGSEA. The CDR3 sequence is CSVVVPGTGNTIYF. The CDR3 DNA is TGCAGCGTTGTTGTGCCAGGGACTGGAAACACCATATATTTT.

The chain carries TRBV5-1 and TRBJ2-2, with 10 bases matching TRBD1. Germline loops: CDR1 SGHRS, CDR2 YFSETQ. The CDR3 is 16 amino acids. V gave up 5 bases and J gave up 4 bases; unmatched junction bases: 8. The DNA of the CDR3 is TGCGCCAGCAGGAAACCGGGACAGGGGTCCACCGGGGAGCTGTTTTTT. Its translation: CASRKPGQGSTGELFF.

There are a few counts of this clone. V is TRBV6-5 and J is TRBJ1-2, with TRBD1 as a possible D gene (5 bases). The CDR3 loop spans 13 amino acids. Germline V CDR1 and CDR2: MNHEY, SVGAGI. The germline V and J ends were trimmed by 6 bases and 8 bases, with 16 bases remaining between them. As DNA, the CDR3 is TGTGCCAGCAGACCTTTGACAGTCCCCGGCTACACCTTC. Translated, it gives CASRPLTVPGYTF.

The rearrangement links TRBV7-6 to TRBJ2-1; 9 nucleotides agree with TRBD2. The CDR3 loop spans 16 amino acids. Germline assignment: CDR1 SGHVS and CDR2 FNYEAQ. J gave up 4 bases and V 1 base, and 5 bases lay outside the gene matches. The CDR3 is CASSLETSGKYNEQFF. CDR3 coding DNA: TGTGCCAGCAGCTTAGAGACTAGCGGAAAATACAATGAGCAGTTCTTC.

This clone occurred once. The V and J genes are TRBV6-4 and TRBJ1-6; the match to TRBD1 covers 9 bases. Germline CDR1 is MRHNA and CDR2 is SNTAGT. The CDR3 totals 14 residues. V was pared by 6 bases and J by 7 bases, with 4 bases of the junction left unmatched. The CDR3 region has the DNA TGTGCCAGCAGCCCCGGACAGGGGAATTCACCCCTCCACTTT. Protein product: CASSPGQGNSPLHF.

The chain recombines TRBV11-1 with TRBJ2-1; tentative D call: TRBD2 (5 bases). CDR1 is SGHAT, CDR2 FQDESV, per germline (reference sequence). The CDR3 consists of 14 residues. The V end lost 5 bases, the J end lost 6 bases, and 14 bases lay between the germline ends. The CDR3 DNA is TGTGCCAGCAGCCCGGAGGAGGTACGCAATGAGCAGTTCTTC. Translated: CASSPEEVRNEQFF.

The genes are TRBV9 and TRBJ1-2; the D gene is possibly TRBD1 (6 bases). This CDR3 spans 15 amino acids. Germline CDR1 SGDLS, CDR2 YYNGEE. The germline V and J ends were trimmed by 4 bases and 8 bases, with 21 bases remaining between them. The CDR3 sequence is CASSLRDTERRGYTF. DNA for the CDR3: TGTGCCAGCAGCTTAAGGGACACCGAACGTCGGGGCTACACCTTC.

This clone was detected only once. V usage is TRBV29-1 and J usage is TRBJ2-5, with unresolved D. CDR1 and CDR2 (germline): SQVTM, ANQGSEA. The CDR3 spans 12 residues. V lost 4 bases and J 1 base, leaving 7 bases between the germline ends. CDR3 amino acids: CSVARSQETQYF. CDR3 bases: TGCAGCGTTGCGAGGAGCCAAGAGACCCAGTACTTC.

V is TRBV10-2 and J is TRBJ2-5; 13 bases are a match to TRBD2. Germline CDR1 and CDR2: WSHSY and SAAADI. The CDR3 length is 16 residues. Trimming cost V 3 bases and J 5 bases; bases outside gene matches: 6. The CDR3: CASSDWGLAGSETQYF. The CDR3 DNA reads TGCGCCAGCAGTGACTGGGGACTAGCGGGATCGGAGACCCAGTACTTC.